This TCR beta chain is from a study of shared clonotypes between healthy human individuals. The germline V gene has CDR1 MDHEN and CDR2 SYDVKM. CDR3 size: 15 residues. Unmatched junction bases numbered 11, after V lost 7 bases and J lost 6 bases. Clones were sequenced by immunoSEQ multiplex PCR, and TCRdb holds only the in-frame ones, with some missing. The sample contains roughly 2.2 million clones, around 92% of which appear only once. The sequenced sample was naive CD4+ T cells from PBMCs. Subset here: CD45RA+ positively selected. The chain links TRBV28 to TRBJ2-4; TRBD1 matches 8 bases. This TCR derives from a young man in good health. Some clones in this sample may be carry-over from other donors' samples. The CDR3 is CASTEQGVGGNIQYF. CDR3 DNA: TGTGCCAGCACCGAACAGGGGGTTGGGGGAAACATTCAGTACTTC.